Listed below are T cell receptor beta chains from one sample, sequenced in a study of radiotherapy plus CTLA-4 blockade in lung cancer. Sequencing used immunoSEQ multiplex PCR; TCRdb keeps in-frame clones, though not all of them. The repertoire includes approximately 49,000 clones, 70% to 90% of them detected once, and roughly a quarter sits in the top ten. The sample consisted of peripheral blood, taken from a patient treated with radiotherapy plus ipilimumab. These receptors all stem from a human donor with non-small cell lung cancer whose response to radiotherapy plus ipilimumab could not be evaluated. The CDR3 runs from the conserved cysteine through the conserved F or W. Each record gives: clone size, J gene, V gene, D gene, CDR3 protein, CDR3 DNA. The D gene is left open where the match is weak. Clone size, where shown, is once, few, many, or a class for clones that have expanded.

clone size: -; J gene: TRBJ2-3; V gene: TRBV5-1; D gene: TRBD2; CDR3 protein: CASSLVAGGPKEADTQYF; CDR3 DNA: TGCGCCAGCAGCTTGGTAGCGGGAGGGCCGAAGGAGGCAGATACGCAGTATTTT
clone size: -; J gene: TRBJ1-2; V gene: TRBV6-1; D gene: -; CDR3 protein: CASSTRGDYGYTF; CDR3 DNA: TGTGCCAGCAGTACACGGGGTGACTATGGCTACACCTTC
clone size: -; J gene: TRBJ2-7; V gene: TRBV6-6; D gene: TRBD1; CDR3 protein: CASSYPQGASYEQYF; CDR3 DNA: TGTGCCAGCAGTTACCCACAGGGGGCGTCCTACGAGCAGTACTTC
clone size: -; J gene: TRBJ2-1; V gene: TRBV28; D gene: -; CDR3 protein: CASSRGSYNEQFF; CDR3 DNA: TGTGCCAGCAGCCGAGGGTCCTACAATGAGCAGTTCTTC
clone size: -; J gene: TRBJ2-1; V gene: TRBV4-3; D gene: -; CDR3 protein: CASSQRSAGEQFF; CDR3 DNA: TGCGCCAGCAGCCAAAGGTCAGCGGGTGAGCAGTTCTTC
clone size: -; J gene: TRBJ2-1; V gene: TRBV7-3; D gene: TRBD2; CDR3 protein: CASSLGLAGVSYEQFF; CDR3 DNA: TGTGCCAGCAGTCTCGGACTAGCGGGAGTCTCATATGAGCAGTTCTTC
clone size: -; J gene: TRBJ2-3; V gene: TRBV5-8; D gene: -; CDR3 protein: CASSLGQTTTSTDTQYF; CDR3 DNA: TGTGCCAGCAGCTTGGGACAGACAACAACTAGCACAGATACGCAGTATTTT
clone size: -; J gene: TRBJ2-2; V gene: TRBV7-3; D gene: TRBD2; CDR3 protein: CASSLFSGGGTGELFF; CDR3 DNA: TGTGCCAGCAGCTTATTCAGCGGGGGAGGTACCGGGGAGCTGTTTTTT
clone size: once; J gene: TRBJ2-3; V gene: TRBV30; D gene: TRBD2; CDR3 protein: CAWSEGTSGTDTQYF; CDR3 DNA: TGTGCCTGGAGTGAGGGGACTAGCGGGACAGATACGCAGTATTTT
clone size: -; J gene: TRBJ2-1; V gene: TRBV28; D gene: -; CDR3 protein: CASSLVGSYNEQFF; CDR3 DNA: TGTGCCAGCAGTTTAGTCGGGTCCTACAATGAGCAGTTCTTC
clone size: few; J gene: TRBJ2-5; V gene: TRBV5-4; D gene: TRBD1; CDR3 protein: CASSGPGQQETQYF; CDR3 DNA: TGTGCCAGCAGCGGTCCGGGACAGCAAGAGACCCAGTACTTC
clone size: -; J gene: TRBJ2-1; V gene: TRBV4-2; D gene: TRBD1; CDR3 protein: CASSQGPGQGVLNEQFF; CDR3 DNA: TGTGCCAGCAGCCAAGGCCCGGGACAGGGGGTTCTCAATGAGCAGTTCTTC
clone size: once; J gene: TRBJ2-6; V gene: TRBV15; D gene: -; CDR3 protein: CATSRPAPVSGANVLTF; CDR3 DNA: TGTGCCACCAGCAGGCCCGCCCCAGTCTCTGGGGCCAACGTCCTGACTTTC
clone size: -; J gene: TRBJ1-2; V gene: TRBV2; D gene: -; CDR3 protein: CASILQGFGYTF; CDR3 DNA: TGTGCCAGCATTTTGCAGGGATTCGGCTACACCTTC
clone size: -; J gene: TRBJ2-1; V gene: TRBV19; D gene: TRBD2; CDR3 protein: CASSRLAGGPYNEQFF; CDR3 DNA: TGTGCCAGTAGTCGACTAGCGGGAGGACCCTACAATGAGCAGTTCTTC
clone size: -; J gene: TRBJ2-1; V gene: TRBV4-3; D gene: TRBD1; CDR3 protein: CASSQDRGPRNEQFF; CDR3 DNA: TGCGCCAGCAGCCAAGATAGGGGGCCTCGAAATGAGCAGTTCTTC
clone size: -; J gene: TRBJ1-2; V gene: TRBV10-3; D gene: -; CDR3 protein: CAISATGSHYGYTF; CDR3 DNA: TGTGCCATCAGCGCTACCGGGAGCCACTATGGCTACACCTTC
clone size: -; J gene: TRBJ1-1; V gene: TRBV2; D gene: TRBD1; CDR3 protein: CASTDRGTEAFF; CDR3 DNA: TGTGCCAGCACGGACAGGGGCACTGAAGCTTTCTTT
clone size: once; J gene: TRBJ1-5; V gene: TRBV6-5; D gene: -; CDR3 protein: CASKNRDLIGQPQHF; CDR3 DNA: TGTGCCAGCAAGAACAGGGACCTAATTGGACAGCCCCAGCATTTT
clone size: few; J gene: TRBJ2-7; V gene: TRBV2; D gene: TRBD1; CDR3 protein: CASNLDRVNEQYF; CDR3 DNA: TGTGCCAGCAACCTAGACAGGGTAAACGAGCAGTACTTC
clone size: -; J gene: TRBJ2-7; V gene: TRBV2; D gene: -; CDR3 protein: CASSHPGRGEEQYF; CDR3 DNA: TGTGCCAGCAGTCACCCGGGGCGCGGGGAGGAGCAGTACTTC
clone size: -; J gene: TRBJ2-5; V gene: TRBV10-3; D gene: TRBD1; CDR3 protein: CAISTGQDQETQYF; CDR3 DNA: TGTGCCATCTCTACAGGACAGGACCAAGAGACCCAGTACTTC
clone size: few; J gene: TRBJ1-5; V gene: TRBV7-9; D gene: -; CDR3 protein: CASSPQGGGNQPQHF; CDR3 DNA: TGTGCCAGCAGCCCTCAGGGAGGCGGCAATCAGCCCCAGCATTTT
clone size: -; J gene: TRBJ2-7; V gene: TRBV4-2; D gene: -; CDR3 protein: CASSPRAQTYEQYF; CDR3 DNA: TGTGCCAGCAGCCCACGCGCGCAAACCTACGAGCAGTACTTC
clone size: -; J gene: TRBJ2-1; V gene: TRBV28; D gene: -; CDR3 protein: CASSPPLKYEQFF; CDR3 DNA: TGTGCCAGCAGTCCTCCCCTAAAGTACGAGCAGTTCTTC
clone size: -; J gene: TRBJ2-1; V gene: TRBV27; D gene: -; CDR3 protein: CASSLRHEQFF; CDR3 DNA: TGTGCCAGCAGTTTACGTCATGAGCAGTTCTTC
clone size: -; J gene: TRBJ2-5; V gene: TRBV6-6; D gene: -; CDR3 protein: CASSYPFGVGGETQYF; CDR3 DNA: TGTGCCAGCAGTTACCCCTTTGGAGTTGGTGGCGAGACCCAGTACTTC
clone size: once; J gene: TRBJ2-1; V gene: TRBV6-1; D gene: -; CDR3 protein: CASGTNTGTAQFF; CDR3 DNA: TGTGCCAGCGGGACCAATACCGGGACTGCCCAGTTCTTC
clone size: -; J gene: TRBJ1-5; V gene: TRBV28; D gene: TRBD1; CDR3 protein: CASNRGYSNQPQHF; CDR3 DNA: TGTGCCAGTAACAGGGGTTATAGCAATCAGCCCCAGCATTTT
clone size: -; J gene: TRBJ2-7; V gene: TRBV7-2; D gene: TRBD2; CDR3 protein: CASSQSGSRDEQYF; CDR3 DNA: TGTGCCAGCAGCCAAAGCGGGAGTAGGGACGAGCAGTACTTC
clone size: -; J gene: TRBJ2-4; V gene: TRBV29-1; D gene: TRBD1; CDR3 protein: CSVGDRAGIGNIQYF; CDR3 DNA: TGCAGCGTTGGGGACAGGGCGGGGATAGGGAACATTCAGTACTTC
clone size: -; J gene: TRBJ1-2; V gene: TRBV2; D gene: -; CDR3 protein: CASSVEANYGYTF; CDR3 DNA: TGTGCCAGCAGTGTTGAGGCTAACTATGGCTACACCTTC
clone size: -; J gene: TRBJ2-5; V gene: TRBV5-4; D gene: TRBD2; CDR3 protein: CASSPTSGETQYF; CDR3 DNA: TGTGCCAGCAGCCCGACTAGCGGAGAGACCCAGTACTTC
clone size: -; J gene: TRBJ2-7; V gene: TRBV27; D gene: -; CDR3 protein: CASRTADSLAYEQYF; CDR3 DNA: TGTGCCAGCAGAACTGCGGACAGCCTCGCATACGAGCAGTACTTC
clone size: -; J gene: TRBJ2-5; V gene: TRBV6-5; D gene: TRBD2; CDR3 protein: CASSYYSGSGRGTQYF; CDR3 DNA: TGTGCCAGCAGTTACTATAGCGGGAGCGGACGTGGGACCCAGTACTTC
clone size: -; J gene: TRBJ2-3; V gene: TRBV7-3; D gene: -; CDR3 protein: CASSLSRDTRDTQYF; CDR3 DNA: TGTGCCAGCAGCTTGTCCCGGGACACCCGTGATACGCAGTATTTT
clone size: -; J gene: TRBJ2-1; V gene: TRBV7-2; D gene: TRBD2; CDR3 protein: CASRTGTSPREQFF; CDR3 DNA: TGTGCCAGCAGAACCGGGACTAGCCCCCGTGAGCAGTTCTTC
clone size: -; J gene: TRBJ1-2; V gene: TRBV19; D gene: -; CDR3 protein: CASSSRITHYGYTF; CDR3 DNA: TGTGCCAGTAGTAGCCGCATTACACACTATGGCTACACCTTC
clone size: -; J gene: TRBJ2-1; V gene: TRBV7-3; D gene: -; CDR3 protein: CASSVGTYNEQFF; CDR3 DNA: TGTGCCAGCAGCGTCGGGACATACAATGAGCAGTTCTTC
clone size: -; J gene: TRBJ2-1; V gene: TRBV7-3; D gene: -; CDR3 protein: CASSLMGGNEQFF; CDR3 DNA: TGTGCCAGCAGCTTAATGGGGGGCAATGAGCAGTTCTTC
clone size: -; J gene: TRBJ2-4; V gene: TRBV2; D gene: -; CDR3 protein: CASSDPRGPKNIQYF; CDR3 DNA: TGTGCCAGCAGTGATCCCAGGGGTCCCAAAAACATTCAGTACTTC
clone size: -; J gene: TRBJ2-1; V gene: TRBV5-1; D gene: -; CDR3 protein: CASRLEGPSTEQFF; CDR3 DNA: TGCGCCAGCAGGCTGGAGGGCCCAAGTACTGAGCAGTTCTTC
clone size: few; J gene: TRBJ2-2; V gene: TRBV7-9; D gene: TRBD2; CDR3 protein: CASSLASGIYTGELFF; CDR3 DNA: TGTGCCAGCAGCTTGGCTAGCGGGATCTACACCGGGGAGCTGTTTTTT
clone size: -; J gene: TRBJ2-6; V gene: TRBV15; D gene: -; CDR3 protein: CATSRAGSSGANVLTF; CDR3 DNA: TGTGCCACCAGCAGAGCGGGATCCTCTGGGGCCAACGTCCTGACTTTC
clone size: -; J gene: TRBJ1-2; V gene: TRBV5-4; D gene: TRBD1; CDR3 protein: CASSSGGDREEYGYGYTF; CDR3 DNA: TGTGCCAGCAGCTCGGGGGGGGACAGGGAAGAATACGGCTATGGCTACACCTTC
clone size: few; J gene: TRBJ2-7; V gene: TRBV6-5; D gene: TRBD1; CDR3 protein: CASSSGQGAIYEQYF; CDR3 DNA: TGTGCCAGCAGTTCTGGACAGGGGGCAATCTACGAGCAGTACTTC
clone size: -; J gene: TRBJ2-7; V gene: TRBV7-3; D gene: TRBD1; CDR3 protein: CASSLRGQGLDEQYF; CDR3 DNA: TGTGCCAGCAGCTTAAGGGGACAGGGCCTCGACGAGCAGTACTTC
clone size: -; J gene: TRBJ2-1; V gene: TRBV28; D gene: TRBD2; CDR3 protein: CASSLTSGNNEQFF; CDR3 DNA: TGTGCCAGCAGTTTGACTAGCGGGAACAATGAGCAGTTCTTC
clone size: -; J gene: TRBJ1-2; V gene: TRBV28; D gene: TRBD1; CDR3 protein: CASSTPGTGGNGYTF; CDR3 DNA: TGTGCCAGCAGTACTCCCGGGACAGGGGGCAATGGCTACACCTTC